These T cell receptor beta chains were read from a single sample in a study of PD-L1 blockade in urothelial cancer. The data were produced by immunoSEQ multiplex PCR, yet TCRdb's version contains in-frame clones alone and is incomplete. Of about 120,000 clones in the sample, approximately 90% are singletons; the top ten hold under 5%. Sequenced material: PBMCs, taken around atezolizumab (anti-PD-L1) treatment. The receptors stem from a man aged 60-69 years with urothelial cancer. The CDR3 runs from the conserved cysteine through the conserved F or W. D genes are given only for firm matches. Some rows mark clone size as missing; the rest say once, few, many or name a class of expanded clone.

cdr3_length	v_call	d_call	j_call	clone_size	cdr3_nt	cdr3_aa
15	TRBV5-4	NA	TRBJ2-5	NA	TGTGCCAGCACCCCTCAACGGGGGGCCGGGGAGACCCAGTACTTC	CASTPQRGAGETQYF
18	TRBV5-1	TRBD2	TRBJ2-2	NA	TGCGCCAGCAGCTACTTCCAACCGGCGGGAGGAGGAACCGGGGAGCTGTTTTTT	CASSYFQPAGGGTGELFF
15	TRBV28	TRBD2	TRBJ2-1	NA	TGTGCCAGCAGAGCGGGAGTGGGCTCCTACAATGAGCAGTTCTTC	CASRAGVGSYNEQFF
15	TRBV6-1	NA	TRBJ1-5	NA	TGTGCCAGCAGGGATTCCGGGACAAGCAATCAGCCCCAGCATTTT	CASRDSGTSNQPQHF
13	TRBV5-6	TRBD1	TRBJ1-2	NA	TGTGCCAGCAGCCAGATAGGACAGGGGGGACACACCTTC	CASSQIGQGGHTF
13	TRBV11-2	NA	TRBJ1-5	NA	TGTGCCAGCAGCTTAGGGGAGGATCAGCCCCAGCATTTT	CASSLGEDQPQHF
13	TRBV6-1	NA	TRBJ2-2	NA	TGTGCCAGCAGTGAGCAGGGCCCCGGGGAGCTGTTTTTT	CASSEQGPGELFF
13	TRBV7-2	NA	TRBJ2-2	NA	TGTGCCAGCAGCTCTCCGAACACCGGGGAGCTGTTTTTT	CASSSPNTGELFF
14	TRBV5-1	TRBD1	TRBJ2-7	NA	TGCGCCAGCAGCCCCGGACAGGGGGCTTACGAGCAGTACTTC	CASSPGQGAYEQYF
12	TRBV6-5	TRBD1	TRBJ1-1	NA	TGTGCCAGCAATGGACAGGGCGCTGAAGCTTTCTTT	CASNGQGAEAFF
14	TRBV7-2	NA	TRBJ1-2	NA	TGTGCCAGCAGCTTATGGGGGCTTAACTATGGCTACACCTTC	CASSLWGLNYGYTF
13	TRBV10-2	TRBD1	TRBJ1-1	NA	TGCGCCAGCGCCGGACAGGAGAACACTGAAGCTTTCTTT	CASAGQENTEAFF
15	TRBV30	TRBD2	TRBJ2-3	NA	TGTGCCTGGACCTTAGGCGGGGGTAGCACAGATACGCAGTATTTT	CAWTLGGGSTDTQYF
13	TRBV29-1	TRBD1	TRBJ2-5	NA	TGCAGCGTCCGGACAGGGGGCGAGGAGACCCAGTACTTC	CSVRTGGEETQYF
17	TRBV4-1	TRBD1	TRBJ2-7	NA	TGCGCCAGCAGCCGAGACCCAGCGGACAGGGGCACCTACGAGCAGTACTTC	CASSRDPADRGTYEQYF
14	TRBV19	NA	TRBJ2-4	NA	TGTGCCAGTAGTATGGAGGGAACCAAAAACATTCAGTACTTC	CASSMEGTKNIQYF
15	TRBV10-3	NA	TRBJ2-3	NA	TGTGCCATCAGTGAGCCGCAGGGGGGAACAGATACGCAGTATTTT	CAISEPQGGTDTQYF
14	TRBV2	TRBD2	TRBJ2-5	NA	TGTGCCAGCGGGGGGGACTCGCCCCCAGAGACCCAGTACTTC	CASGGDSPPETQYF
14	TRBV28	TRBD1	TRBJ2-3	NA	TGTGCCAGCAGTCCCAGGGGGAGCACAGATACGCAGTATTTT	CASSPRGSTDTQYF
16	TRBV5-4	TRBD1	TRBJ2-3	NA	TGTGCCAGCAGCTTGGCCGGGGGACAGGGGACAGATACGCAGTATTTT	CASSLAGGQGTDTQYF
14	TRBV19	NA	TRBJ2-2	NA	TGTGCCAGTATAGACACTAGCAACACCGGGGAGCTGTTTTTT	CASIDTSNTGELFF
16	TRBV9	TRBD1	TRBJ1-6	NA	TGTGCCAGCAGCGTAGGGCAGGGGGCTACCAATTCACCCCTCCACTTT	CASSVGQGATNSPLHF
17	TRBV19	NA	TRBJ1-5	NA	TGTGCCAGTAGTCCCCGGACAGTGAGCTATAGCAATCAGCCCCAGCATTTT	CASSPRTVSYSNQPQHF
14	TRBV9	TRBD2	TRBJ2-2	NA	TGTGCCAGCAGGCTAGCGGACAACACCGGGGAGCTGTTTTTT	CASRLADNTGELFF
15	TRBV19	TRBD1	TRBJ1-4	NA	TGTGCCAGTAGTGTCAACAGGGGGGCTAATGAAAAACTGTTTTTT	CASSVNRGANEKLFF
16	TRBV11-2	TRBD2	TRBJ2-1	NA	TGTGCCAGCAGCTCTCGGGCGGGGGGAGCCTACAATGAGCAGTTCTTC	CASSSRAGGAYNEQFF
15	TRBV7-8	TRBD1	TRBJ1-6	few	TGTGCCAGCAGCTTAGGGCAGGGGGCGAATTCACCCCTCCACTTT	CASSLGQGANSPLHF
14	TRBV5-1	TRBD1	TRBJ2-4	NA	TGCGCCAGCACCCAAGACAGGGGGGGAAACATTCAGTACTTC	CASTQDRGGNIQYF
16	TRBV19	NA	TRBJ1-1	NA	TGTGCCAGTAGCAACCCACGGACGGCTCGGGGCACTGAAGCTTTCTTT	CASSNPRTARGTEAFF
14	TRBV19	NA	TRBJ1-1	NA	TGTGCCAGTAGTATCTCGGGGGTGAACACTGAAGCTTTCTTT	CASSISGVNTEAFF
14	TRBV5-4	NA	TRBJ2-5	NA	TGTGCCAGCAGCGAGGCCGACAGTCATGAGACCCAGTACTTC	CASSEADSHETQYF
13	TRBV7-2	NA	TRBJ2-5	NA	TGTGCCAGCAGCCGTAGTCGGCAAGAGACCCAGTACTTC	CASSRSRQETQYF
19	TRBV4-3	TRBD1	TRBJ1-5	NA	TGCGCCAGCAGCCAAGGACACTCTAAACCGGGACAGCAAAATCAGCCCCAGCATTTT	CASSQGHSKPGQQNQPQHF
20	TRBV7-3	NA	TRBJ1-1	NA	TGTGCCAGCAGCTTAGGGGGGAGCGGGGCCTGGCGGTCCGAGGGCACTGAAGCTTTCTTT	CASSLGGSGAWRSEGTEAFF
14	TRBV5-1	NA	TRBJ1-1	NA	TGCGCCAGCAGCCCAATACAGTATCCCACTGAAGCTTTCTTT	CASSPIQYPTEAFF
16	TRBV5-1	NA	TRBJ2-1	NA	TGCGCCAGCAGCAATCTGGGACCTGGACTATCAAATGAGCAGTTCTTC	CASSNLGPGLSNEQFF
15	TRBV11-2	NA	TRBJ1-4	NA	TGTGCCAGCAGCTTAAGTTTCGTAGCTAATGAAAAACTGTTTTTT	CASSLSFVANEKLFF
15	TRBV7-2	NA	TRBJ1-2	NA	TGTGCCAGCAGACGAGACAGTATCTTAGGGTATGGCTACACCTTC	CASRRDSILGYGYTF
18	TRBV7-2	TRBD2	TRBJ2-1	NA	TGTGCCAGCAGCCCCGGGACTAGCGGGAGGGGCTCCTACAATGAGCAGTTCTTC	CASSPGTSGRGSYNEQFF
14	TRBV4-1	TRBD1	TRBJ2-7	once	TGCGCCAGCAGCTCGGGACAGGGACCCACCGAGCAGTACTTC	CASSSGQGPTEQYF
14	TRBV30	NA	TRBJ1-5	NA	TGTGCCTGGACCGGGACAAATAGCAATCAGCCCCAGCATTTT	CAWTGTNSNQPQHF
12	TRBV10-1	NA	TRBJ2-7	once	TGCGCCAGCAGTCCGGGAAGCTACGAGCAGTACTTC	CASSPGSYEQYF
15	TRBV5-1	TRBD1	TRBJ2-7	NA	TGCGCCAGCAGCTCGCAGGGGGTCAGCCCCTACGAGCAGTACTTC	CASSSQGVSPYEQYF
16	TRBV28	TRBD1	TRBJ2-2	NA	TGTGCCAGCAGTGCCCCGGGACAGGGGGCCGCCGGGGAGCTGTTTTTT	CASSAPGQGAAGELFF
14	TRBV28	NA	TRBJ1-4	NA	TGTGCCAGCAGACAGGGCGGGTTGAATGAAAAACTGTTTTTT	CASRQGGLNEKLFF
11	TRBV19	NA	TRBJ2-4	NA	TGTGCCAGTAGTAAGGCCGGAGGTCAGTACTTC	CASSKAGGQYF
17	TRBV23-1	NA	TRBJ2-6	NA	TGCGCCAGACACCCCCAGGACACCAGCTCTGGGGCCAACGTCCTGACTTTC	CARHPQDTSSGANVLTF
13	TRBV10-3	TRBD1	TRBJ1-1	NA	TGTGCCATCAGGGACAGGGTTGGGACTGAAGCTTTCTTT	CAIRDRVGTEAFF
15	TRBV9	TRBD1	TRBJ1-2	NA	TGTGCCAGCAGCGTTGGACAGGGGTTTCCCTATGGCTACACCTTC	CASSVGQGFPYGYTF
17	TRBV7-2	TRBD1	TRBJ2-2	NA	TGTGCCAGCAGCTTCGAACCCGGGACAGGGAGGTCAGGGGAGCTGTTTTTT	CASSFEPGTGRSGELFF
15	TRBV7-3	TRBD2	TRBJ2-5	NA	TGTGCCAGCAGCCCCAGGCTAGCGGGGGTAGAGACCCAGTACTTC	CASSPRLAGVETQYF
15	TRBV28	TRBD2	TRBJ2-1	NA	TGTGCCAGCAGTCTTTGGTCGACTAGCTCGGGTGAGCAGTTCTTC	CASSLWSTSSGEQFF
14	TRBV30	TRBD1	TRBJ2-7	NA	TGTGCCTGGGGGACGGGACAGCCACCCTACGAGCAGTACTTC	CAWGTGQPPYEQYF